These T cell receptor beta chains were read from a single sample in a study of OX40 agonist ivuxolimab in advanced cancers. Data came from immunoSEQ multiplex PCR; TCRdb stores just in-frame clones and leaves some out. The sample has 35,000 to 50,000 clones, around 87% seen once. Material: CD4+ or CD8+ T cells sorted from blood, obtained in a trial of the OX40 agonist ivuxolimab. All receptors derive from an adult with an advanced solid tumor such as melanoma, head and neck, liver or kidney cancer. CDR3s leave out the opening cysteine and the closing phenylalanine or tryptophan. Each record gives: V gene, J gene, CDR3 protein.

>TRBV28|TRBJ1-5
ASRETAPVQPQH
>TRBV2|TRBJ2-2
ASRGWGSGELF
>TRBV6-1|TRBJ2-7
ASSPRDRDHEQY
>TRBV4-2|TRBJ2-5
ASSQTLETQY
>TRBV6-1|TRBJ2-2
ASSEYGTYTGELF
>TRBV5-4|TRBJ2-7
ASSPRGAGEQY
>TRBV19|TRBJ2-7
ASRFTSGHRNEQY
>TRBV2|TRBJ1-6
ASSPGGHYNSPLH
>TRBV18|TRBJ1-2
ASDKRGQGYGYT
>TRBV19|TRBJ1-2
ASSIGEGIWYGYT
>TRBV5-4|TRBJ2-5
ASSLDGRKETQY
>TRBV9|TRBJ1-2
ASSGGAGLDYGYT
>TRBV7-9|TRBJ2-7
ASSLAGGGYEQY
>TRBV2|TRBJ2-7
ASSKTGMLSYEQY
>TRBV4-2|TRBJ1-1
ASSQDYPGIRTEAF
>TRBV4-1|TRBJ2-7
ASSQFSGTSGSSHEQY
>TRBV9|TRBJ2-2
ASSADGLNTGELF
>TRBV6-5|TRBJ2-7
ATLGGSGDEQY